This TCR beta chain is from a study of CD8 T cells in ankylosing spondylitis. This clonotype was seen ten or more times. Its matching antigen is unknown. Study results and limitations: Disease-linked clones were reportedly significantly enriched in matched ankylosing spondylitis synovial fluid. Several of the motif variants were reported before in synovial fluid and blood from reactive arthritis. One TCR beta motif, made up of about 8 highly homologous variants, appeared characteristic of ankylosing spondylitis blood.

Using quantitative 5'-RACE with molecular barcodes, the authors made TCR beta libraries. MiXCR was run by TCRdb on the 5' RACE reads, yielding one entry per CDR3 protein. The table lists under 250,000 distinct CDR3 sequences, approximately 7.6% of them singletons, with approximately 4.8% in the top ten. CDR1 and CDR2 (germline): SQVTM, ANQGSEA. The CDR3 runs 12 residues. V was cut by 6 bases and J by 6 bases, with 11 bases left in between. The J gene is TRBJ2-2, the V gene TRBV29-1; D is unclear. Sequenced material: blood, either unsorted or a sorted T cell fraction (not recorded which). The TCR sequence derives from a female donor with ankylosing spondylitis or in good health (not recorded which). The CDR3 DNA sequence: TGCAGCGTAGCCTCTGGAGCCGGGGAGCTGTTTTTT. Translating gives CSVASGAGELFF.